The following is a TCR beta chain sequence with its context. Its specific antigen is unknown. Base qualities are not provided; no much larger clone lies one nucleotide away. These data come from a study of technical replicates of blood from a handful of donors (dated by TCRdb to the late 2010s). The CDR3 numbers 13 residues from cysteine through phenylalanine. The only DNA kept is the CDR3, 39 bases in frame from the first base. The protocol used for the library was the immunoSEQ multiplex PCR assay. TCRdb mirrors the immuneACCESS table, restricted to in-frame sequences. Some clones are absent from its copies; in checked studies, under half trace to an unresolved V gene, and the reason for the others is unknown. The sample contains 80,000 to 100,000 clones, 90% to 97% of them found a single time. Jointly, the top ten make up about 0.36% of the sample.

Sequencing used T cells isolated from PBMCs. The sequence is built from TRBV21-1 and TRBJ1-2; the table's D call TRBD1 went unverified against the DNA. TRBV21-1 is annotated as a pseudogene. The source of this sequence is a human donor in good health. At the DNA level, the sequence is TGTGCCAGCAGCAAAGGGACAGGGTATGGCTACACCTTC. Its translation reads: CASSKGTGYGYTF.